This is a list of T cell receptor beta chains from one sample in a study of T cell clones after liver transplantation. Data came from immunoSEQ multiplex PCR; TCRdb stores just in-frame clones and leaves some out. Of about 7,400 clones in the sample, 80% were seen once. Sequencing used CD8+ T cells from blood, obtained before liver transplant. Receptors were obtained from a human donor who received a liver transplant. The CDR3 runs from the conserved cysteine through the conserved F or W. The D gene is left open where the match is weak. Clone size is not always given. Where it is, it says once, few, many or a class for expanded clones.

V	J	D	size	CDR3	DNA
TRBV6-4	TRBJ2-3	TRBD2	NA	CASSDSTSGSTDTQYF	TGTGCCAGCAGTGACTCGACTAGCGGGAGCACAGATACGCAGTATTTT
TRBV5-1	TRBJ1-1	NA	NA	CASSLGPGLTNTEAFF	TGCGCCAGCAGCTTGGGACCAGGCCTTACCAACACTGAAGCTTTCTTT
TRBV28	TRBJ2-5	TRBD2	NA	CASRGLGRAGGLGETQYF	TGTGCCAGCAGAGGACTGGGACGAGCGGGGGGCCTGGGGGAGACCCAGTACTTC
TRBV9	TRBJ2-1	NA	NA	CASSGTDHNEQFF	TGTGCCAGCAGCGGGACAGACCACAATGAGCAGTTCTTC
TRBV9	TRBJ1-6	TRBD1	once	CASSPGQANSPLHF	TGTGCCAGCAGCCCGGGACAGGCAAATTCACCCCTCCACTTT
TRBV9	TRBJ2-1	TRBD1	NA	CASSAPTGSSYNEQFF	TGTGCCAGCAGCGCCCCGACAGGGAGCTCCTACAATGAGCAGTTCTTC
TRBV6-5	TRBJ2-3	TRBD2	NA	CASNAQRGGGGTQYF	TGTGCCAGCAATGCCCAGCGGGGGGGTGGCGGGACGCAGTATTTT
TRBV28	TRBJ1-6	TRBD1	few	CASSLVRTGNSPLHF	TGTGCCAGCAGTTTAGTTAGGACAGGGAATTCACCCCTCCACTTT
TRBV4-1	TRBJ2-1	TRBD1	NA	CASSQLGDSSYNEQFF	TGCGCCAGCAGCCAGTTAGGGGACAGCTCCTACAATGAGCAGTTCTTC
TRBV4-1	TRBJ1-2	TRBD1	NA	CASSQQFVTGDYGYTF	TGCGCCAGCAGCCAACAGTTTGTCACAGGGGACTATGGCTACACCTTC
TRBV6-1	TRBJ2-3	TRBD2	NA	CASSETSGGGTDTQYF	TGTGCCAGCAGTGAAACTAGCGGGGGGGGCACAGATACGCAGTATTTT
TRBV6-5	TRBJ2-7	NA	NA	CASRSVRSEQYF	TGTGCCAGCCGAAGCGTTCGCTCCGAGCAGTACTTC
TRBV6-5	TRBJ2-2	TRBD1	NA	CASSGQGVTGELFF	TGTGCCAGCTCGGGACAGGGGGTCACCGGGGAGCTGTTTTTT
TRBV15	TRBJ1-1	NA	NA	CATSRDLTEAFF	TGTGCCACCAGCAGAGATCTTACTGAAGCTTTCTTT
TRBV4-1	TRBJ1-1	NA	once	CASSHNSGGFEAFF	TGCGCCAGCAGCCATAATTCGGGGGGGTTTGAAGCTTTCTTT
TRBV6-6	TRBJ2-2	NA	NA	CASIRQETGELFF	TGTGCCAGCATCCGACAGGAAACCGGGGAGCTGTTTTTT
TRBV5-1	TRBJ2-7	NA	once	CASSPGWEPYEQYF	TGCGCCAGCAGCCCGGGGTGGGAGCCCTACGAGCAGTACTTC
TRBV19	TRBJ1-2	NA	NA	CASSIGGGYTF	TGTGCCAGTAGTATAGGAGGCGGCTACACCTTC
TRBV7-9	TRBJ2-2	TRBD1	few	CASSLRGTGYPGELFF	TGTGCCAGCAGCCTAAGAGGGACAGGGTACCCCGGGGAGCTGTTTTTT
TRBV28	TRBJ2-1	TRBD2	NA	CASSPAGGGRDEQFF	TGTGCCAGCAGTCCAGCGGGGGGCGGGCGAGATGAGCAGTTCTTC
TRBV14	TRBJ2-7	TRBD1	NA	CASSQVGGDPYEQYF	TGTGCCAGCAGCCAAGTAGGGGGCGATCCCTACGAGCAGTACTTC
TRBV2	TRBJ2-7	NA	NA	CASSEEAGRSYEQYF	TGTGCCAGCAGTGAAGAGGCGGGGAGGAGCTACGAGCAGTACTTC
TRBV9	TRBJ2-2	TRBD2	once	CASSTTSGALTNTGELFF	TGTGCCAGCAGCACAACTAGCGGGGCGCTCACGAACACCGGGGAGCTGTTTTTT
TRBV28	TRBJ2-5	NA	NA	CASSFSLQETQYF	TGTGCCAGCAGTTTCAGTCTTCAAGAGACCCAGTACTTC
TRBV25-1	TRBJ2-2	NA	few	CASSEISGSGELFF	TGTGCCAGCAGTGAAATCAGTGGTTCGGGGGAGCTGTTTTTT
TRBV6-4	TRBJ2-3	TRBD2	NA	CASSDSGGGTDTQYF	TGTGCCAGCAGTGACTCGGGGGGGGGCACAGATACGCAGTATTTT
TRBV9	TRBJ2-7	NA	NA	CASSSQTGNHEQYF	TGTGCCAGCAGCAGCCAAACAGGGAACCACGAGCAGTACTTC
TRBV6-4	TRBJ2-7	NA	once	CASSDEFSPSTPQYF	TGTGCCAGCAGTGACGAGTTTAGCCCCTCGACCCCGCAGTACTTC
TRBV29-1	TRBJ2-5	NA	NA	CSVEDLETQYF	TGCAGCGTTGAAGATCTAGAGACCCAGTACTTC
TRBV9	TRBJ2-7	TRBD2	NA	CASSEERGPQEQYF	TGTGCCAGCAGCGAGGAGCGGGGGCCGCAAGAGCAGTACTTC
TRBV7-9	TRBJ2-1	TRBD1	NA	CASSRTGTGSYNEQFF	TGTGCCAGCAGCCGGACCGGGACAGGGTCCTACAATGAGCAGTTCTTC
TRBV4-1	TRBJ2-3	TRBD1	NA	CASSDTTGGPTDTQYF	TGCGCCAGCAGCGACACAACAGGGGGCCCCACAGATACGCAGTATTTT
TRBV5-4	TRBJ1-2	NA	NA	CASSLQGTVYGYTF	TGTGCCAGCAGCTTACAGGGAACCGTCTATGGCTACACCTTC
TRBV13	TRBJ2-1	TRBD2	NA	CASSSAGTSGVHNEQFF	TGTGCCAGCAGCTCGGCAGGGACTAGCGGGGTCCACAATGAGCAGTTCTTC
TRBV2	TRBJ1-6	NA	NA	CASSEARQAGGRCHF	TGTGCCAGCAGTGAAGCACGACAGGCCGGTGGTAGGTGCCACTTT
TRBV19	TRBJ2-3	NA	NA	CASSITGIAQYF	TGTGCCAGTAGTATAACAGGGATCGCGCAGTATTTT
TRBV4-1	TRBJ1-1	TRBD1	NA	CASSQVWTGGRSGTEAFF	TGCGCCAGCAGCCAAGTCTGGACAGGGGGCAGGTCGGGCACTGAAGCTTTCTTT
TRBV19	TRBJ2-2	NA	NA	CATSMGGGELFF	TGTGCCACCTCCATGGGGGGCGGGGAGCTGTTTTTT
TRBV6-1	TRBJ1-3	TRBD1	NA	CASSGLRQGAKGNTIYF	TGTGCCAGCAGTGGCCTAAGACAGGGGGCTAAAGGAAACACCATATATTTT
TRBV9	TRBJ2-3	TRBD2	NA	CASSVSGGPPDTQYF	TGTGCCAGCAGCGTTAGCGGGGGCCCACCAGATACGCAGTATTTT
TRBV2	TRBJ1-1	NA	NA	CASSDWGLEAFF	TGTGCCAGCAGTGATTGGGGGCTGGAGGCTTTCTTT
TRBV13	TRBJ2-2	TRBD2	once	CASSGLAGVTNTGELFF	TGTGCCAGCAGCGGACTAGCGGGGGTCACGAACACCGGGGAGCTGTTTTTT
TRBV6-1	TRBJ1-5	NA	NA	CASSEASGYSNQPQHF	TGTGCCAGCAGTGAAGCATCGGGTTATAGCAATCAGCCCCAGCATTTT
TRBV6-5	TRBJ2-7	NA	medium-sized	CASSPSNGHEQYF	TGTGCCAGCAGTCCGTCGAATGGCCACGAGCAGTACTTC
TRBV16	TRBJ2-7	NA	NA	CASSPSSSYEQYF	TGTGCCAGCAGCCCGAGTTCCTCCTACGAGCAGTACTTC